A selection of T cell receptor beta chains follows, all from one sample in a study of blood T cell repertoires in COVID-19. Assay used: immunoSEQ multiplex PCR; TCRdb lists only in-frame clones, some missing. The table has 250,000 to 300,000 clones, about 91% seen once. Material: peripheral blood. Receptor source: a woman aged 55-70 years with acute or convalescent COVID-19. The CDR3 runs from the conserved cysteine through the conserved F or W. A D gene is named only where the DNA matches it firmly. Expanded clones are given a class, and other clones once, few, many or no size at all.

j_call	v_call	d_call	clone_size	cdr3_aa	cdr3_nt
TRBJ2-3	TRBV2	-	-	CASLSLTGPDTQYF	TGTGCCAGCCTATCCCTGACAGGCCCAGATACGCAGTATTTT
TRBJ2-7	TRBV30	TRBD1	-	CAWSVQGLYEQYF	TGTGCCTGGAGTGTACAGGGGCTGTACGAGCAGTACTTC
TRBJ1-2	TRBV7-8	-	-	CASSLGFLSGNNYGYTF	TGTGCCAGCAGCTTAGGATTTCTCAGCGGGAACAACTATGGCTACACCTTC
TRBJ1-1	TRBV6-2/TRBV6-3	TRBD1	-	CASSYPSDRGATEAFF	TGTGCCAGCAGTTATCCCTCCGACAGGGGTGCCACTGAAGCTTTCTTT
TRBJ2-7	TRBV5-1	TRBD1	few	CASSWTVTGGPGEQYF	TGCGCCAGCAGCTGGACTGTGACAGGGGGTCCCGGCGAGCAGTACTTC
TRBJ2-3	TRBV10-2	TRBD2	-	CASGGGGATDTQYF	TGCGCCAGCGGGGGCGGGGGGGCCACAGATACGCAGTATTTT
TRBJ1-3	TRBV15	-	-	CATSSRGVGNTIYF	TGTGCCACCAGCAGTCGGGGGGTTGGAAACACCATATATTTT
TRBJ1-3	TRBV28	-	-	CASSQTGGQVAIYF	TGTGCCAGCAGTCAGACAGGCGGCCAGGTCGCCATATATTTT
TRBJ2-1	TRBV19	TRBD2	-	CASSMGLADYNEQFF	TGTGCCAGTAGTATGGGACTAGCGGACTACAATGAGCAGTTCTTC
TRBJ2-3	TRBV2	-	-	CASIGIRSTDTQYF	TGTGCCAGCATTGGCATCAGATCTACAGATACGCAGTATTTT
TRBJ2-5	TRBV20-1	-	-	CSASSIGVSQETQYF	TGCAGTGCTAGTTCGATTGGTGTCAGTCAAGAGACCCAGTACTTC
TRBJ2-6	TRBV4-1	TRBD2	-	CASSQVTSSGSGANVLTF	TGCGCCAGCAGCCAAGTGACTAGCTCAGGCTCTGGGGCCAACGTCCTGACTTTC
TRBJ1-1	TRBV27	TRBD1	-	CASGTYRGYGTEAFF	TGTGCCAGCGGGACTTACAGGGGGTATGGGACTGAAGCTTTCTTT
TRBJ1-3	TRBV27	TRBD1	-	CASSTGTGAGNTIYF	TGTGCCAGCAGTACGGGGACAGGGGCTGGAAACACCATATATTTT
TRBJ2-5	TRBV29-1	TRBD1	once	CSVDGDRAMETQYF	TGCAGCGTTGATGGGGACAGGGCTATGGAGACCCAGTACTTC
TRBJ1-4	TRBV7-8	TRBD1	-	CASSLKLGTGHEKLFF	TGTGCCAGCAGCTTAAAGCTTGGGACAGGACATGAAAAACTGTTTTTT
TRBJ1-2	TRBV29-1	TRBD1	few	CSVPQGAAYGYTF	TGCAGCGTGCCCCAGGGGGCGGCCTATGGCTACACCTTC
TRBJ2-5	TRBV20-1	-	-	CSASVLVDSETQYF	TGCAGTGCTAGTGTGCTAGTGGATTCGGAGACCCAGTACTTC
TRBJ2-1	TRBV7-2	TRBD1	-	CASSSDRAGYNEQFF	TGTGCCAGCAGTTCTGACAGGGCGGGCTACAATGAGCAGTTCTTC
TRBJ1-4	TRBV2	-	-	CASTTSRVGNEKLFF	TGTGCCAGCACCACAAGCAGGGTTGGGAATGAAAAACTGTTTTTT
TRBJ1-2	TRBV7-9	-	-	CASSLEGNYGYTF	TGTGCCAGCAGCTTAGAGGGGAACTATGGCTACACCTTC
TRBJ2-7	TRBV6-5	-	once	CASSHGTPYEQYF	TGTGCCAGCAGTCACGGTACCCCCTACGAGCAGTACTTC
TRBJ1-6	TRBV3-1/TRBV3-2	-	-	CASSQYGSPLHF	TGTGCCAGCAGCCAATACGGTTCACCCCTCCACTTT
TRBJ2-2	TRBV10-3	TRBD1	-	CAISESTRTGGSGELFF	TGTGCCATCAGTGAGTCGACCCGGACAGGGGGCTCCGGGGAGCTGTTTTTT
TRBJ2-2	TRBV2	-	-	CASSEASRTGELFF	TGTGCCAGCAGTGAAGCTAGCCGCACCGGGGAGCTGTTTTTT
TRBJ2-3	TRBV5-6	TRBD2	-	CASSPRSGSYTDTQYF	TGTGCCAGCAGCCCTCGAAGCGGGAGTTATACGGATACGCAGTATTTT
TRBJ2-1	TRBV10-3	TRBD2	-	CAISGGRAKGNEQFF	TGTGCCATCAGCGGCGGGAGGGCCAAAGGTAATGAGCAGTTCTTC
TRBJ1-1	TRBV7-6	TRBD1	-	CASSPGQGAGDTEAFF	TGTGCCAGCAGTCCGGGACAGGGGGCGGGCGACACTGAAGCTTTCTTT